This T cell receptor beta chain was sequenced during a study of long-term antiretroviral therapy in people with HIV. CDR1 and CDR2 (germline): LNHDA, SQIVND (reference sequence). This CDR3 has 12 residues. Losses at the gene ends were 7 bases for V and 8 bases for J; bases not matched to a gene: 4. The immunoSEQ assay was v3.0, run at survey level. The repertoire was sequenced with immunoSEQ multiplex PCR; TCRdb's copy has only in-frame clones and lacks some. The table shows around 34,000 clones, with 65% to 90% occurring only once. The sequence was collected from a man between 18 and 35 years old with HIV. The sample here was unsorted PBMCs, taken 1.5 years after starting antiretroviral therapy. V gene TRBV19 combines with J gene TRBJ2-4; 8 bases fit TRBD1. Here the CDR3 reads CASTDRADIQYF. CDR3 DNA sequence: TGTGCCAGTACGGACAGGGCAGACATTCAGTACTTC.